This is a list of T cell receptor beta chains from one sample in a study of shared clonotypes between healthy human individuals. Sequenced by immunoSEQ multiplex PCR; TCRdb stores in-frame clones only, minus some. The sample holds about 2.3 million clones, 80% to 95% seen once. The sample taken for sequencing was naive CD4+ T cells from PBMCs. The receptors were gathered from a man younger than 35 in good health. Some clones in this sample may be carry-over from other donors' samples. Each CDR3 is given with its conserved first and last residue. D genes are given only for firm matches. Expanded clones get a size class; other rows say once, few or many, or leave the size out.

j_call: TRBJ1-4
v_call: TRBV5-1
clone_size: .
d_call: TRBD1
cdr3_aa: CASSASGTAGEKLFF
cdr3_nt: TGCGCCAGCAGCGCGTCCGGGACAGCAGGGGAAAAACTGTTTTTT

j_call: TRBJ1-1
v_call: TRBV28
clone_size: .
d_call: .
cdr3_aa: CASVRQGSRMNTEAFF
cdr3_nt: TGTGCCAGCGTTCGGCAGGGTAGCCGTATGAACACTGAAGCTTTCTTT

j_call: TRBJ1-2
v_call: TRBV21-1
clone_size: .
d_call: .
cdr3_aa: CASSKGGGPSSQGSYGYTF
cdr3_nt: TGTGCCAGCAGCAAAGGGGGGGGCCCATCATCCCAGGGGTCGTATGGCTACACCTTC

j_call: TRBJ2-5
v_call: TRBV6-5
clone_size: .
d_call: .
cdr3_aa: CASSYSRGQETQYF
cdr3_nt: TGTGCCAGCAGTTACTCTAGGGGCCAAGAGACCCAGTACTTC

j_call: TRBJ1-5
v_call: TRBV28
clone_size: .
d_call: .
cdr3_aa: CASSSINQPQHF
cdr3_nt: TGTGCCAGCAGTTCTATCAATCAGCCCCAGCATTTT

j_call: TRBJ1-2
v_call: TRBV7-3
clone_size: .
d_call: .
cdr3_aa: CASSLDGGSYGYTF
cdr3_nt: TGTGCCAGCAGCTTAGATGGGGGAAGCTATGGCTACACCTTC

j_call: TRBJ2-1
v_call: TRBV28
clone_size: .
d_call: TRBD1
cdr3_aa: CASSTGGGYNEQFF
cdr3_nt: TGTGCCAGCAGTACAGGGGGCGGGTACAATGAGCAGTTCTTC

j_call: TRBJ1-3
v_call: TRBV2
clone_size: .
d_call: .
cdr3_aa: CASSEAGGTAGNTIYF
cdr3_nt: TGTGCCAGCAGTGAAGCCGGAGGGACGGCTGGAAACACCATATATTTT

j_call: TRBJ1-1
v_call: TRBV2
clone_size: once
d_call: .
cdr3_aa: CASSGATGSVTEAFF
cdr3_nt: TGTGCCAGCAGTGGAGCCACAGGGTCGGTCACTGAAGCTTTCTTT

j_call: TRBJ2-2
v_call: TRBV7-3
clone_size: .
d_call: .
cdr3_aa: CASSSYRTFESGELFF
cdr3_nt: TGTGCCAGCAGCTCCTACCGGACGTTTGAATCCGGGGAGCTGTTTTTT

j_call: TRBJ2-5
v_call: TRBV2
clone_size: .
d_call: .
cdr3_aa: CASSRLSEGETQYF
cdr3_nt: TGTGCCAGCAGTCGGTTAAGTGAGGGTGAGACCCAGTACTTC

j_call: TRBJ1-2
v_call: TRBV30
clone_size: .
d_call: .
cdr3_aa: CAWSPPKYTF
cdr3_nt: TGTGCCTGGAGCCCCCCCAAATATACCTTC

j_call: TRBJ1-2
v_call: TRBV5-1
clone_size: .
d_call: .
cdr3_aa: CASSEFSHGYTF
cdr3_nt: TGCGCCAGCAGCGAGTTCTCCCATGGCTACACCTTC

j_call: TRBJ1-2
v_call: TRBV28
clone_size: .
d_call: .
cdr3_aa: CASSLGGARLSNYGYTF
cdr3_nt: TGTGCCAGCAGTTTAGGCGGGGCCCGATTGAGTAACTATGGCTACACCTTC

j_call: TRBJ2-1
v_call: TRBV27
clone_size: .
d_call: .
cdr3_aa: CASSFLPGFSGRSYNEQFF
cdr3_nt: TGTGCCAGCAGTTTTCTCCCCGGATTTAGCGGTCGCTCCTACAATGAGCAGTTCTTC

j_call: TRBJ1-2
v_call: TRBV28
clone_size: .
d_call: TRBD1
cdr3_aa: CASSLAGGENNYGYTF
cdr3_nt: TGTGCCAGCAGTTTAGCAGGGGGGGAAAATAACTATGGCTACACCTTC

j_call: TRBJ2-7
v_call: TRBV7-6
clone_size: .
d_call: .
cdr3_aa: CASSLRAGWAYEQYF
cdr3_nt: TGTGCCAGCAGCTTACGGGCCGGTTGGGCCTACGAGCAGTACTTC

j_call: TRBJ2-5
v_call: TRBV7-2
clone_size: once
d_call: .
cdr3_aa: CASSQTRQGPRGTQYF
cdr3_nt: TGTGCCAGCAGCCAGACTAGACAGGGACCAAGAGGGACCCAGTACTTC

j_call: TRBJ2-5
v_call: TRBV29-1
clone_size: .
d_call: .
cdr3_aa: CSVDASRQETQYF
cdr3_nt: TGCAGCGTTGACGCTAGCCGACAAGAGACCCAGTACTTC

j_call: TRBJ2-2
v_call: TRBV7-3
clone_size: .
d_call: .
cdr3_aa: CASSPIPGSGELFF
cdr3_nt: TGTGCCAGCAGCCCTATTCCGGGGTCCGGGGAGCTGTTTTTT

j_call: TRBJ2-3
v_call: TRBV19
clone_size: .
d_call: TRBD1
cdr3_aa: CASSMDTGASTDTQYF
cdr3_nt: TGTGCCAGTAGTATGGACACAGGGGCAAGCACAGATACGCAGTATTTT

j_call: TRBJ2-7
v_call: TRBV28
clone_size: once
d_call: TRBD1
cdr3_aa: CASKEPGTVYEQYF
cdr3_nt: TGTGCCAGCAAAGAACCCGGGACAGTCTACGAGCAGTACTTC

j_call: TRBJ2-1
v_call: TRBV6-1
clone_size: .
d_call: .
cdr3_aa: CASSVEQVGEQFF
cdr3_nt: TGTGCCAGCAGTGTAGAACAGGTCGGTGAGCAGTTCTTC

j_call: TRBJ1-3
v_call: TRBV5-1
clone_size: .
d_call: .
cdr3_aa: CASSLGSLRSGNTIYF
cdr3_nt: TGCGCCAGCAGCTTGGGATCACTTCGTTCTGGAAACACCATATATTTT

j_call: TRBJ2-1
v_call: TRBV5-6
clone_size: .
d_call: .
cdr3_aa: CASKPVGSSYNEQFF
cdr3_nt: TGTGCCAGCAAGCCGGTAGGGAGCTCCTACAATGAGCAGTTCTTC

j_call: TRBJ2-1
v_call: TRBV11-2
clone_size: .
d_call: .
cdr3_aa: CASSHDRSWGNEQFF
cdr3_nt: TGTGCCAGCAGCCACGATCGGTCATGGGGGAATGAGCAGTTCTTC

j_call: TRBJ2-7
v_call: TRBV5-4
clone_size: once
d_call: .
cdr3_aa: CASSLGDRRYEQYF
cdr3_nt: TGTGCCAGCAGCTTGGGCGACAGACGCTACGAGCAGTACTTC

j_call: TRBJ2-5
v_call: TRBV11-2
clone_size: .
d_call: TRBD1
cdr3_aa: CASSSTRGLVETQYF
cdr3_nt: TGTGCCAGCAGCTCAACCAGGGGGTTGGTAGAGACCCAGTACTTC

j_call: TRBJ2-1
v_call: TRBV27
clone_size: once
d_call: .
cdr3_aa: CASSLWGEQFF
cdr3_nt: TGTGCCAGCAGTTTGTGGGGAGAGCAGTTCTTC

j_call: TRBJ2-4
v_call: TRBV5-1
clone_size: .
d_call: TRBD1
cdr3_aa: CASSLGQGRNIQYF
cdr3_nt: TGCGCCAGCAGCTTAGGACAGGGGCGAAACATTCAGTACTTC

j_call: TRBJ1-2
v_call: TRBV7-2
clone_size: once
d_call: TRBD1
cdr3_aa: CASSEGTGVLRGYTF
cdr3_nt: TGTGCCAGCAGCGAAGGGACAGGGGTATTAAGGGGCTACACCTTC

j_call: TRBJ2-5
v_call: TRBV2
clone_size: .
d_call: TRBD2
cdr3_aa: CASRIQPAGQETQYF
cdr3_nt: TGTGCCAGCCGAATTCAACCAGCGGGGCAAGAGACCCAGTACTTC

j_call: TRBJ1-2
v_call: TRBV29-1
clone_size: .
d_call: TRBD1
cdr3_aa: CSVSTGTGIRYGYTF
cdr3_nt: TGCAGCGTTAGTACCGGGACAGGGATACGATATGGCTACACCTTC

j_call: TRBJ1-1
v_call: TRBV19
clone_size: few
d_call: .
cdr3_aa: CASSSGGNTEAFF
cdr3_nt: TGTGCCAGTAGTTCCGGTGGGAACACTGAAGCTTTCTTT

j_call: TRBJ1-1
v_call: TRBV28
clone_size: .
d_call: TRBD1
cdr3_aa: CASSFTGGDTEAFF
cdr3_nt: TGTGCCAGCAGTTTTACAGGGGGCGACACTGAAGCTTTCTTT

j_call: TRBJ2-4
v_call: TRBV7-9
clone_size: .
d_call: .
cdr3_aa: CASSLEAKNIQYF
cdr3_nt: TGTGCCAGCAGCTTGGAAGCCAAAAACATTCAGTACTTC

j_call: TRBJ2-2
v_call: TRBV28
clone_size: .
d_call: .
cdr3_aa: CASSSYTGELFF
cdr3_nt: TGTGCCAGCAGTTCTTACACCGGGGAGCTGTTTTTT

j_call: TRBJ2-1
v_call: TRBV2
clone_size: once
d_call: TRBD1
cdr3_aa: CASSGTGAAREQFF
cdr3_nt: TGTGCCAGTTCCGGGACAGGGGCCGCTCGGGAGCAGTTCTTC

j_call: TRBJ1-5
v_call: TRBV10-3
clone_size: .
d_call: .
cdr3_aa: CAISESIGEYSNQPQHF
cdr3_nt: TGTGCCATCAGTGAGTCCATAGGGGAGTATAGCAATCAGCCCCAGCATTTT

j_call: TRBJ2-7
v_call: TRBV6-6
clone_size: .
d_call: .
cdr3_aa: CASSSPDKAYEQYF
cdr3_nt: TGTGCCAGCAGTTCACCTGACAAGGCCTACGAGCAGTACTTC

j_call: TRBJ1-1
v_call: TRBV6-5
clone_size: .
d_call: .
cdr3_aa: CASSYSGAGGSAEAFF
cdr3_nt: TGTGCCAGCAGTTACTCTGGCGCCGGCGGTAGTGCTGAAGCTTTCTTT

j_call: TRBJ2-2
v_call: TRBV7-9
clone_size: .
d_call: TRBD1
cdr3_aa: CASSRTGGNTGELFF
cdr3_nt: TGTGCCAGCAGTCGCACAGGGGGAAACACCGGGGAGCTGTTTTTT

j_call: TRBJ1-5
v_call: TRBV18
clone_size: .
d_call: .
cdr3_aa: CASSPSGGDQPQHF
cdr3_nt: TGTGCCAGCTCACCTTCGGGGGGGGATCAGCCCCAGCATTTT

j_call: TRBJ2-3
v_call: TRBV5-1
clone_size: .
d_call: TRBD2
cdr3_aa: CASSISLAGVADTQYF
cdr3_nt: TGCGCCAGCAGTATTTCGCTAGCGGGAGTCGCAGATACGCAGTATTTT

j_call: TRBJ2-1
v_call: TRBV7-3
clone_size: .
d_call: .
cdr3_aa: CASSLRGNEQFF
cdr3_nt: TGTGCCAGCAGCTTACGCGGCAATGAGCAGTTCTTC

j_call: TRBJ2-7
v_call: TRBV9
clone_size: .
d_call: TRBD1
cdr3_aa: CASSVGTGPSYEQYF
cdr3_nt: TGTGCCAGCAGCGTCGGGACAGGGCCCTCCTACGAGCAGTACTTC

j_call: TRBJ2-2
v_call: TRBV2
clone_size: .
d_call: .
cdr3_aa: CAAGGTGELFF
cdr3_nt: TGTGCAGCGGGCGGGACCGGGGAGCTGTTTTTT

j_call: TRBJ1-4
v_call: TRBV18
clone_size: .
d_call: TRBD1
cdr3_aa: CASSPATGANEKLFF
cdr3_nt: TGTGCCAGCTCACCTGCGACAGGGGCTAATGAAAAACTGTTTTTT

j_call: TRBJ1-2
v_call: TRBV28
clone_size: .
d_call: .
cdr3_aa: CASSSSPHWTF
cdr3_nt: TGTGCCAGCAGTTCTTCCCCCCATTGGACCTTC

j_call: TRBJ1-5
v_call: TRBV4-1
clone_size: few
d_call: .
cdr3_aa: CASSQGRNQPQHF
cdr3_nt: TGCGCCAGCAGCCAGGGGCGGAATCAGCCCCAGCATTTT

j_call: TRBJ2-3
v_call: TRBV4-2
clone_size: .
d_call: TRBD1
cdr3_aa: CASSQIWGDRVIDTQYF
cdr3_nt: TGTGCCAGCAGCCAAATATGGGGGGACAGGGTCATAGATACGCAGTATTTT

j_call: TRBJ1-2
v_call: TRBV7-9
clone_size: .
d_call: .
cdr3_aa: CASSSRLGELWANYGYTF
cdr3_nt: TGTGCCAGCAGCTCTCGACTGGGTGAGCTTTGGGCTAACTATGGCTACACCTTC

j_call: TRBJ2-1
v_call: TRBV5-1
clone_size: once
d_call: TRBD2
cdr3_aa: CASRGNLAGGGNEQFF
cdr3_nt: TGCGCCAGCAGGGGCAACCTAGCGGGAGGGGGCAATGAGCAGTTCTTC

j_call: TRBJ1-1
v_call: TRBV18
clone_size: .
d_call: TRBD1
cdr3_aa: CASSPPWWEGAWGTNTEAFF
cdr3_nt: TGTGCCAGCTCCCCGCCCTGGTGGGAGGGGGCCTGGGGCACCAACACTGAAGCTTTCTTT

j_call: TRBJ2-3
v_call: TRBV5-4
clone_size: .
d_call: TRBD1
cdr3_aa: CASSLGAGGDTQYF
cdr3_nt: TGTGCCAGCAGCTTGGGTGCAGGGGGAGATACGCAGTATTTT

j_call: TRBJ1-1
v_call: TRBV19
clone_size: once
d_call: .
cdr3_aa: CASSPKTGPRAEAFF
cdr3_nt: TGTGCCAGTAGTCCAAAGACAGGACCTCGGGCTGAAGCTTTCTTT